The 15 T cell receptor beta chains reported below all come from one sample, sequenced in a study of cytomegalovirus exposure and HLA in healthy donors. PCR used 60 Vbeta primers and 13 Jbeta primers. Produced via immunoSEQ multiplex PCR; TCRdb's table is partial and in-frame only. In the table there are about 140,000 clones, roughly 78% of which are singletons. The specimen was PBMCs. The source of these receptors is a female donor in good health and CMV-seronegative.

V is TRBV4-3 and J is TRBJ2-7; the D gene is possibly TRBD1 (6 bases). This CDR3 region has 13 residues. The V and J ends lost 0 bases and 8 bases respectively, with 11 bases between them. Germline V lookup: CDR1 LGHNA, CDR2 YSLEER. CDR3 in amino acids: CASSQDRGTQQYF. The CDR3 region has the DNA TGCGCCAGCAGCCAAGATAGGGGGACCCAGCAGTACTTC.

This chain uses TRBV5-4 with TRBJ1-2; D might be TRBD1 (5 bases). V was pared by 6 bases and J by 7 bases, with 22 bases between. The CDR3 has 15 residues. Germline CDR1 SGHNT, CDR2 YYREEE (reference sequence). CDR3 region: CASNGNTRGTGGYTF. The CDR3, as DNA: TGTGCCAGCAACGGGAATACTCGAGGGACTGGTGGCTACACCTTC. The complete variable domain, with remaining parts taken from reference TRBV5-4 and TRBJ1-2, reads ETGVTQSPTHLIKTRGQQVTLRCSSQSGHNTVSWYQQALGQGPQFIFQYYREEENGRGNFPPRFSGLQFPNYSSELNVNALELDDSALYLCASNGNTRGTGGYTFGSGTRLTVV.

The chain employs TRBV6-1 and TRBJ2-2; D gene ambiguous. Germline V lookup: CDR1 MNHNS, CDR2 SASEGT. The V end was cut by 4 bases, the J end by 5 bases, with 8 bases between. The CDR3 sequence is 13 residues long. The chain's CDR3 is CASSGWATGELFF. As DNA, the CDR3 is TGTGCCAGCAGTGGTTGGGCAACCGGGGAGCTGTTTTTT.

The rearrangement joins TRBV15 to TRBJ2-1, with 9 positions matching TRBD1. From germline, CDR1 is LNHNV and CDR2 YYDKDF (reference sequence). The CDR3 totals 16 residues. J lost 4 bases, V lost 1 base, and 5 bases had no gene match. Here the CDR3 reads CATSRVRTGVYNEQFF. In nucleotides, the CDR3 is TGTGCCACCAGCAGAGTTAGGACAGGGGTGTACAATGAGCAGTTCTTC. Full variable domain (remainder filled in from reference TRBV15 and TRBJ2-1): DAMVIQNPRYQVTQFGKPVTLSCSQTLNHNVMYWYQQKSSQAPKLLFHYYDKDFNNEADTPDNFQSRRPNTSFCFLDIRSPGLGDTAMYLCATSRVRTGVYNEQFFGPGTRLTVL.

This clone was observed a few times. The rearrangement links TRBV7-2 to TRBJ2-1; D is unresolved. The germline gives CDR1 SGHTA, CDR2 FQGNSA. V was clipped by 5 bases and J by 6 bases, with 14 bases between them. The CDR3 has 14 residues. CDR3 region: CASSPSMVSNEQFF. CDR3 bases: TGTGCCAGCAGCCCTTCAATGGTTAGCAATGAGCAGTTCTTC.

DNA for the CDR3: TGTGCCAGCAGCTTAGTTAGTGGTGGGTTCTTC. It encodes CASSLVSGGFF. The chain couples TRBV7-2 to TRBJ2-1; no clear D. This CDR3 spans 11 amino acids. Trimming removed 1 base at V and 15 bases at J, with 10 bases between. Germline V gives CDR1 SGHTA, CDR2 FQGNSA.

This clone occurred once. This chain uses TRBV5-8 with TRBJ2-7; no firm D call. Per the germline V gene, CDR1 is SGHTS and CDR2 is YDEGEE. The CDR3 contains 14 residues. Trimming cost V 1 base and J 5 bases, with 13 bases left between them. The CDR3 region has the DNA TGTGCCAGCAGCTTGCAGGTTCGATCTCACGAGCAGTACTTC. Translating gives CASSLQVRSHEQYF.

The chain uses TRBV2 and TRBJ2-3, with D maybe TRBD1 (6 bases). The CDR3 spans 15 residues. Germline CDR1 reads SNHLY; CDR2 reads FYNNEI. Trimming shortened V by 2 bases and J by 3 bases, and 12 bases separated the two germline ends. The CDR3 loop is CASSETGIGTDTQYF. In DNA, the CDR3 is TGTGCCAGCAGTGAAACAGGGATCGGAACAGATACGCAGTATTTT.

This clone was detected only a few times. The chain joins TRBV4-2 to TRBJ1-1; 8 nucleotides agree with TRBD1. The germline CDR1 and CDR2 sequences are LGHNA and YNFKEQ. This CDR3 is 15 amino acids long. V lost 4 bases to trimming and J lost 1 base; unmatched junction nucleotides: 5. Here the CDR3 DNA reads TGTGCCAGCAGCCTCCAACAGGGGGAGAACACTGAAGCTTTCTTT. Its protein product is CASSLQQGENTEAFF.

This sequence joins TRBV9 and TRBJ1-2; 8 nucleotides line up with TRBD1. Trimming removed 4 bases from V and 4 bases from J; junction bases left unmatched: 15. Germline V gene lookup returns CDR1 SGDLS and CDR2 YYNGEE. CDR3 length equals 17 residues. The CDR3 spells CASSLRDRPVVGYGYTF. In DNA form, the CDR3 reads TGTGCCAGCAGCCTCCGGGACAGGCCCGTTGTGGGCTATGGCTACACCTTC.

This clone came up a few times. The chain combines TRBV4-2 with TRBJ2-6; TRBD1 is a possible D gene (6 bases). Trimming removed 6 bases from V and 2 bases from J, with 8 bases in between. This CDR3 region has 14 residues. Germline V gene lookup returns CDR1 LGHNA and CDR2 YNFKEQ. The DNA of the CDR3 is TGTGCCAGCAGTCGGACAGCTGGGGCCAACGTCCTGACTTTC. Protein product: CASSRTAGANVLTF.

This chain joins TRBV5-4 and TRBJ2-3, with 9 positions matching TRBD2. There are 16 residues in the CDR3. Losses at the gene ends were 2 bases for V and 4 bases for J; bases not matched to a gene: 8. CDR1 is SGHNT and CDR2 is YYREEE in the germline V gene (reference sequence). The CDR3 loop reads CASSFSSGEVADTQYF. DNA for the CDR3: TGTGCCAGCAGCTTCTCTAGCGGGGAAGTTGCAGATACGCAGTATTTT.

The CDR3 DNA reads as TGTGCCAGCAGCTCGGGGGTGAGGAAGACCCAGTACTTC. This translates into CASSSGVRKTQYF. The chain links TRBV5-6 to TRBJ2-5; a weak D match, TRBD2 (6 bases). The CDR3 has 13 residues. CDR1 SGHDT and CDR2 YYEEEE come from the germline V gene. Trimming removed 3 bases at V and 6 bases at J, with 12 bases between.

In DNA, the CDR3 is TGCGCCAGCAGCCAAGATCTAGGGCGGGAGGAGACCCAGTACTTC. Translation gives CASSQDLGREETQYF. The chain recombines TRBV4-3 with TRBJ2-5, with 7 nucleotides matching TRBD2. Germline loops: CDR1 LGHNA, CDR2 YSLEER. The CDR3 length is 15 residues. V dropped 0 bases and J dropped 5; count of bases not matched to a gene: 6.

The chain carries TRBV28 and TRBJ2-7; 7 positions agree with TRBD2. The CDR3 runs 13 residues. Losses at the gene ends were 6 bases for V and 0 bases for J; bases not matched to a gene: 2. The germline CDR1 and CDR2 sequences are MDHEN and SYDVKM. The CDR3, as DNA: TGTGCCAGCAGCGGGAGGAACTCCTACGAGCAGTACTTC. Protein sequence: CASSGRNSYEQYF.